The 29 T cell receptor beta chains in this list originate from one sample, sequenced in a study of control samples from healthy donors and cancer patients. Only in-frame clones appear in the TCRdb table, and some are missing; sequencing was by immunoSEQ multiplex PCR. The sample yields about 12,000 clones, 88% seen once. The source material was formalin-fixed, paraffin-embedded tissue. The receptors were sampled from a male donor with melanoma.

This sequence joins TRBV30 and TRBJ2-3, with TRBD2 identical over 10 bases. This CDR3 is built from 16 residues. Per the germline V gene, CDR1 is GTSNPN and CDR2 is SVGIG (reference sequence). J gave up 6 bases and V 0 bases, and 9 bases lay outside the gene matches. CDR3 region: CAWSVYLAGVADTQYF. In nucleotides, the CDR3 is TGTGCCTGGAGTGTGTACCTAGCGGGAGTGGCCGATACGCAGTATTTT.

This clone was counted only a few times. The chain has TRBV19 and TRBJ2-1; D remains unclear. Per the germline V gene, CDR1 is LNHDA and CDR2 is SQIVND (reference sequence). Trimming stripped 5 bases from V and 8 bases from J, with 13 bases between. The length of the CDR3 is 13 residues. This CDR3 is CASSPTLGHEQFF. CDR3 nucleotide sequence: TGTGCCAGTAGTCCCACACTTGGGCATGAGCAGTTCTTC.

V gene TRBV29-1 combines with J gene TRBJ2-5, with 7 bases lining up with TRBD1. CDR1 and CDR2 from the germline V gene are SQVTM and ANQGSEA. V was clipped by 6 bases and J by 1 base; unmatched bases: 5. The CDR3 totals 13 residues. This CDR3 reads CSVVTGAQETQYF. CDR3 sequence (DNA): TGCAGCGTGGTTACAGGGGCCCAAGAGACCCAGTACTTC. Looking up the rest from reference TRBV29-1 and TRBJ2-5 gives the full variable domain: SAVISQKPSRDICQRGTSLTIQCQVDSQVTMMFWYRQQPGQSLTLIATANQGSEATYESGFVIDKFPISRPNLTFSTLTVSNMSPEDSSIYLCSVVTGAQETQYFGPGTRLLVL.

The V gene is TRBV7-9, the J gene TRBJ1-3, with TRBD1 matching over 8 bases. CDR1 and CDR2 (germline): SEHNR, FQNEAQ (reference sequence). Trimming cost V 4 bases and J 4 bases; bases outside gene matches: 6. The CDR3 sequence is 15 residues long. CDR3 loop: CASSSDRGGGNTIYF. The CDR3 DNA sequence: TGTGCCAGCAGCTCTGACAGGGGAGGGGGAAACACCATATATTTT.

The chain links TRBV12-5 to TRBJ1-2; D gene unclear. The germline V gene has CDR1 LGHNT and CDR2 FRNRAP. CDR3 size: 11 residues. Deletions cut 0 bases from V and 7 bases from J, with 3 bases between. The CDR3 reads CASGLVSGYTF. The CDR3 nucleotides are TGTGCTAGTGGTTTGGTCTCTGGCTACACCTTC.

The chain is built from TRBV10-3 and TRBJ2-7, with no clear D. The V and J ends lost 6 bases and 4 bases respectively, with 19 bases between them. The CDR3 extends over 15 amino acids. The germline CDR1 and CDR2 sequences are ENHRY and SYGVKD. This CDR3 reads CAISDPSVYLYEQYF. DNA of the CDR3: TGTGCCATCAGCGACCCTAGTGTGTATCTTTACGAGCAGTACTTC.

This chain joins TRBV27 and TRBJ1-5, with a tentative D call TRBD1 (5 bases). V was cut by 0 bases and J by 9 bases, with 9 bases left in between. CDR1 and CDR2 (germline): MNHEY, SMNVEV (reference sequence). This CDR3 is 13 amino acids long. CDR3 loop: CASSLSVRGPQHF. DNA of the CDR3: TGTGCCAGCAGTTTATCGGTAAGGGGGCCCCAGCATTTT.

The chain employs TRBV24-1 and TRBJ2-2; D might be TRBD2 (6 bases). The germline gives CDR1 KGHDR, CDR2 SFDVKD. The V and J ends lost 4 bases and 8 bases respectively, with 13 bases between them. There are 14 residues in the CDR3. CDR3 sequence (DNA): TGTGCCACCAGTGACGCGACTAGTCGTGGGGAGCTGTTTTTT. This encodes CATSDATSRGELFF.

DNA for the CDR3: TGCAGTGCTAGTTGGCTGGTGGGGGGACATGAGCAGTTCTTC. Protein: CSASWLVGGHEQFF. The genes are TRBV20-1 and TRBJ2-1, with a weak D call TRBD2 (6 bases). Germline-derived CDR1 and CDR2 are DFQATT and SNEGSKA (reference sequence). CDR3 size: 14 residues. V dropped 3 bases and J dropped 8 bases, with 17 bases sitting between them.

The chain is built from TRBV30 and TRBJ1-1; possible D gene TRBD1, 6 bases. The germline V gene encodes CDR1 GTSNPN and CDR2 SVGIG (reference sequence). Trimming removed 8 bases from V and 2 bases from J, with 12 bases in between. This CDR3 is 12 amino acids long. CDR3 sequence: CARGRGNTEAFF. The CDR3 nucleotides read TGTGCCCGGGGCAGGGGAAACACTGAAGCTTTCTTT.

V and J are TRBV12-3 or TRBV12-4 and TRBJ1-4; D is uncertain. The ends were cut back, 6 bases at V and 9 bases at J, with 14 bases in the middle. CDR3 length: 13 residues. CDR3 sequence reads: CASRILGTKKLFF. The CDR3 bases are TGTGCCAGCAGAATCCTAGGAACGAAAAAACTGTTTTTT.

The V and J genes are TRBV18 and TRBJ2-2; D may be TRBD2 (6 bases). Germline V CDR1 and CDR2: KGHSH, LQKENI. This CDR3 has 17 residues. V was trimmed by 3 bases and J by 4 bases, leaving 18 bases between them. Here the CDR3 DNA reads TGTGCCAGCTCACCGTCTCGCGAGAGGAGGGCCACCGGGGAGCTGTTTTTT. Its protein is CASSPSRERRATGELFF.

The chain employs TRBV18 and TRBJ2-5, with 7 bases fitting TRBD2. J was trimmed by 2 bases and V by 0 bases; bases with no gene match: 0. This CDR3 contains 14 residues. CDR1 KGHSH and CDR2 LQKENI come from the germline V gene. This chain's CDR3 is CASSPPRGQETQYF. In DNA, the CDR3 is TGTGCCAGCTCACCACCGCGGGGGCAAGAGACCCAGTACTTC.

The chain couples TRBV19 to TRBJ2-5; D uncertain. Germline CDR1 LNHDA, CDR2 SQIVND (reference sequence). This CDR3 spans 14 amino acids. Trimming took off 3 bases at V and 7 bases at J, with 15 bases between the two ends. CDR3 in DNA: TGTGCCAGTAGTATGATAACCAGATGGGGGACCCAGTACTTC. It is translated as CASSMITRWGTQYF.

This clone was found once. The V gene is TRBV18, the J gene TRBJ2-3; weak D call: TRBD1 (6 bases). Trimming left V 1 base short and J 6 bases short, with 11 bases between. Germline CDR1 KGHSH, CDR2 LQKENI. The CDR3 is 14 residues long. The CDR3 protein is CASSPRTDSDTQYF. The CDR3, as DNA: TGTGCCAGCTCACCACGGACAGATTCTGATACGCAGTATTTT. Variable domain in full (rest from reference TRBV18 and TRBJ2-3): NAGVMQNPRHLVRRRGQEARLRCSPMKGHSHVYWYRQLPEEGLKFMVYLQKENIIDESGMPKERFSAEFPKEGPSILRIQQVVRGDSAAYFCASSPRTDSDTQYFGPGTRLTVL.

This clone was found a few times. The chain has TRBV27 and TRBJ2-7, with TRBD1 matching 11 bases. The V segment lost 6 bases and the J segment 5 bases; nucleotides outside the gene matches: 3. The germline gives CDR1 MNHEY, CDR2 SMNVEV (reference sequence). The CDR3 runs to 13 residues. In DNA, the CDR3 is TGTGCCAGCAGAGGACAGGGGGCTAACGAGCAGTACTTC. Translated, it gives CASRGQGANEQYF.

This clone was found a few times. The chain employs TRBV27 and TRBJ2-1; TRBD1 is a possible D gene (6 bases). The CDR3 is 18 amino acids. Trimming took 1 base from V and 5 from J, leaving 21 bases between them. Germline V CDR1 and CDR2: MNHEY, SMNVEV (reference sequence). In nucleotides, the CDR3 is TGTGCCAGCAGTTTATTCTCCGGGGACACCTCCGGTCACAATGAGCAGTTCTTC. Its translation: CASSLFSGDTSGHNEQFF.

This clone has a handful of counts. This chain links TRBV5-6 with TRBJ1-1; TRBD1 is a possible D gene (5 bases). CDR3 length: 14 amino acids. Germline V gene data show CDR1 as SGHDT and CDR2 as YYEEEE. With 1 base removed from V and 5 bases from J, the gap between germline ends came to 12 bases. CDR3 sequence (DNA): TGTGCCAGCAGCTTGCGGGGACGGTATACTGAAGCTTTCTTT. It encodes CASSLRGRYTEAFF. Supplemented by reference TRBV5-6 and TRBJ1-1, the full variable domain reads DAGVTQSPTHLIKTRGQQVTLRCSPKSGHDTVSWYQQALGQGPQFIFQYYEEEERQRGNFPDRFSGHQFPNYSSELNVNALLLGDSALYLCASSLRGRYTEAFFGQGTRLTVV.

The J gene is TRBJ2-1, the V gene TRBV4-2; D not resolved. This CDR3 is 17 amino acids long. V gave up 4 bases and J gave up 0 bases, with 16 bases separating them. Germline loops: CDR1 LGHNA, CDR2 YNFKEQ. DNA for the CDR3: TGTGCCAGCAGCCCATCTTCGGTAGCCAGCTCCTACAATGAGCAGTTCTTC. Translation: CASSPSSVASSYNEQFF.

The V gene is TRBV5-1, the J gene TRBJ2-6, with 9 bases lining up with TRBD1. CDR1 and CDR2 from the germline V gene are SGHRS and YFSETQ. This CDR3 is built from 17 residues. Trimming took 4 bases from V and 1 from J; bases not matched to a gene: 6. CDR3 protein: CASSRTGERSGANVLTF. The DNA for the CDR3 is TGCGCCAGCAGCCGGACAGGGGAGAGGTCTGGGGCCAACGTCCTGACTTTC.

DNA for the CDR3: TGTGCCAGCAGCGGGGGGACAGTGTATGGCTACACCTTC. It encodes CASSGGTVYGYTF. V gene TRBV7-9 combines with J gene TRBJ1-2, with 7 positions matching TRBD1. In germline, CDR1 is SEHNR, CDR2 FQNEAQ (reference sequence). This CDR3 is 13 amino acids long. After removal of 5 bases from V and 5 bases from J, the junction contained 5 bases not matched to a gene. The full variable domain, with the rest looked up from reference TRBV7-9 and TRBJ1-2, is DTGVSQNPRHKITKRGQNVTFRCDPISEHNRLYWYRQTLGQGPEFLTYFQNEAQLEKSRLLSDRFSAERPKGSFSTLEIQRTEQGDSAMYLCASSGGTVYGYTFGSGTRLTVV.

Only one count was recorded for this clone. V gene TRBV7-9 combines with J gene TRBJ1-1, with a weak D call TRBD1 (6 bases). Per the germline V gene, CDR1 is SEHNR and CDR2 is FQNEAQ (reference sequence). Trimming stripped 5 bases from V and 8 bases from J, with 12 bases between. This CDR3 comprises 12 residues. The CDR3 reads CASSTRTAEAFF. The CDR3 nucleotides read TGTGCCAGCAGCACTCGGACAGCAGAAGCTTTCTTT.

The CDR3, as DNA: TGTGCCAGCAGTTACACGGAGAACACTGAAGCTTTCTTT. Amino acid sequence: CASSYTENTEAFF. The chain links TRBV6-5 to TRBJ1-1; D remains unclear. The CDR3 loop spans 13 amino acids. Germline values: CDR1 MNHEY, CDR2 SVGAGI. V was clipped by 2 bases and J by 1 base, with 5 bases between them.

The chain carries TRBV7-9 and TRBJ1-5; D is uncertain. The CDR3 has 13 residues. Germline assignment: CDR1 SEHNR and CDR2 FQNEAQ (reference sequence). Trimming took 5 bases from V and 5 from J, leaving 10 bases between them. The CDR3 loop is CASSLRFDQPQHF. CDR3 sequence (DNA): TGTGCCAGCAGCCTCAGGTTCGATCAGCCCCAGCATTTT.

The chain employs TRBV11-2 and TRBJ2-7; tentatively, D is TRBD1 (5 bases). Trimming took off 2 bases at V and 4 bases at J, with 12 bases between the two ends. CDR3 length: 14 amino acids. Germline V lookup: CDR1 SGHAT, CDR2 FQNNGV. The CDR3 protein is CASSLRGRAYEQYF. CDR3 in DNA: TGTGCCAGCAGCTTAAGGGGCAGGGCTTACGAGCAGTACTTC.

The chain carries TRBV2 and TRBJ2-1; 10 nucleotides agree with TRBD2. V dropped 3 bases and J dropped 9; count of bases not matched to a gene: 11. The CDR3 is 16 amino acids. Germline V lookup: CDR1 SNHLY, CDR2 FYNNEI. CDR3 sequence (DNA): TGTGCCAGCAGTGAGTCAATCGGTACTAGCGGGACTGAGCAGTTCTTC. Protein product: CASSESIGTSGTEQFF.

The chain is built from TRBV3-1 (or the pseudogene TRBV3-2) and TRBJ2-1; D possibly corresponds to TRBD2 (6 bases). Germline V gene lookup returns CDR1 LGHDT and CDR2 YNNKEL (reference sequence). V dropped 4 bases and J dropped 4 bases, with 11 bases sitting between them. This CDR3 is 14 amino acids long. CDR3 DNA sequence: TGTGCCAGCAGCCTAAAGACTAGGTACAATGAGCAGTTCTTC. Translation gives CASSLKTRYNEQFF.

The rearrangement links TRBV7-3 to TRBJ2-1, with D unresolved. The CDR3 spans 12 residues. V gave up 2 bases and J gave up 4 bases, with 3 bases separating them. In germline, CDR1 is SGHTA, CDR2 FQGTGA. CDR3 nucleotide sequence: TGTGCCAGCAGCTTAGGGTACAATGAGCAGTTCTTC. It yields the protein CASSLGYNEQFF.

The rearrangement uses TRBV11-3 and TRBJ2-1, with TRBD2 matching 11 bases. From germline, CDR1 is SGHNT and CDR2 YENEEA. The CDR3 covers 16 residues. V shed 4 bases, J shed 3 bases, and the junction held 5 bases outside the gene matches. CDR3 loop: CASSSSGTSGYNEQFF. The CDR3 coding sequence is TGTGCCAGCAGCTCATCCGGGACTAGCGGCTACAATGAGCAGTTCTTC.